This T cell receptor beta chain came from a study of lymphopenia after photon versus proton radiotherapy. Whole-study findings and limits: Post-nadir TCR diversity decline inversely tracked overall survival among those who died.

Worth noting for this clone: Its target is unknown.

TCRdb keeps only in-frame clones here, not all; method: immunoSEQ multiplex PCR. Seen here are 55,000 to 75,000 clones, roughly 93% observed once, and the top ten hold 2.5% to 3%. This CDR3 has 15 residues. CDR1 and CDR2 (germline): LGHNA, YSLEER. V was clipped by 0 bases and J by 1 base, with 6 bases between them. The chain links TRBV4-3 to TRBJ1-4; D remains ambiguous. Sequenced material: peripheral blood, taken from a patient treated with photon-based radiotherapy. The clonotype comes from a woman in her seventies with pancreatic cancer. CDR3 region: CASSQDWRTNEKLFF. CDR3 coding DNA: TGCGCCAGCAGCCAAGATTGGAGAACTAATGAAAAACTGTTTTTT.